The 3 T cell receptor beta chains reported below all come from one sample, sequenced in a study of OX40 agonist ivuxolimab in advanced cancers. Library preparation used the immunoSEQ multiplex PCR assay. Imported from immuneACCESS, the table was reduced by TCRdb to in-frame sequences with V and J called. These copies leave out some clones; in studies compared against another copy, an unresolved V gene accounts for under half, and the cause of the remainder is not known. Here the sample has over 25,000 clones; around 74% occur a single time. The ten largest clones capture 12% of the sample. Sample: CD4+ or CD8+ T cells sorted from blood, taken in a trial of the OX40 agonist ivuxolimab. These receptors were obtained from an adult with an advanced solid tumor such as melanoma, head and neck, liver or kidney cancer.

The chain combines TRBV2 with TRBJ1-2; weak D call: TRBD1 (5 bases). Trimming took off 6 bases at V and 8 bases at J, with 22 bases between the two ends. Germline lookup yields CDR1 SNHLY and CDR2 FYNNEI. This CDR3 is built from 15 residues. The DNA of the CDR3 is TGTGCCAGCAGGGATCCGGCAGGGACGGTATTAGGCTACACCTTC. As protein: CASRDPAGTVLGYTF.

CDR3 DNA sequence: TGTGCCAGCAGTTACTCGAATTCGGGACAGGGTTCACCCCTCCACTTT. Translation gives CASSYSNSGQGSPLHF. The rearrangement uses TRBV6-5 and TRBJ1-6, with 9 bases matching TRBD1. V shed 0 bases, J shed 9 bases, and the junction held 6 bases outside the gene matches. From germline, CDR1 is MNHEY and CDR2 SVGAGI. This CDR3 is built from 16 residues.

This chain connects TRBV4-2 to TRBJ2-5; D may match TRBD1 or TRBD2 (5 bases each). The germline gives CDR1 LGHNA, CDR2 YNFKEQ. The CDR3 has 17 residues. V was trimmed by 0 bases and J by 5 bases, leaving 19 bases between them. CDR3 amino acids: CASSQDSTGGVGETQYF. DNA of the CDR3: TGTGCCAGCAGCCAAGATTCGACTGGGGGTGTTGGGGAGACCCAGTACTTC.